Included here is one T cell receptor (beta chain) sequence, with context. The sample is drawn from a study of PD-1 blockade in classical Hodgkin lymphoma. The table came from immunoSEQ multiplex PCR; TCRdb's copy has only in-frame clones and leaves some out. The sample has around 26,000 clones; 91% are singletons. Documented time point: newly diagnosed, previously untreated cHL patient sample. Researchers used magnetic negative selection to pull out pure CD4+ T cells from thawed PBMCs. The sequencing input was CD4+ T cells from blood. The clonotype comes from a human donor with classical Hodgkin lymphoma.

The CDR3 is CASSLRGSTYEQYF. The CDR3 nucleotides read TGTGCCAGCAGCTTACGGGGGAGCACCTACGAGCAGTACTTC. The chain has TRBV11-3 and TRBJ2-7; a possible D gene is TRBD2 (6 bases). With 2 bases removed from V and 2 bases from J, the gap between germline ends came to 10 bases. The CDR3 length is 14 residues. The germline gives CDR1 SGHNT, CDR2 YENEEA. Full variable domain (outside the CDR3, taken from reference TRBV11-3 and TRBJ2-7): EAGVVQSPRYKIIEKKQPVAFWCNPISGHNTLYWYLQNLGQGPELLIRYENEEAVDDSQLPKDRFSAERLKGVDSTLKIQPAELGDSAVYLCASSLRGSTYEQYFGPGTRLTVT.